This passage covers 13 T cell receptor beta chains from one sample sequenced in a study of blood T cell repertoires in COVID-19. The table came from immunoSEQ multiplex PCR; TCRdb's copy has only in-frame clones and leaves some out. The sample has approximately 260,000 clones; about 91% are singletons. Sequences were obtained from PBMCs or T cells enriched from blood (not recorded which). The receptors derive from a woman in her thirties or forties with acute COVID-19.

The chain carries TRBV3-1 (or the pseudogene TRBV3-2) and TRBJ1-1, with D unresolved. This CDR3 contains 13 residues. Germline lookup yields CDR1 LGHDT and CDR2 YNNKEL (reference sequence). Between the trimmed V and J ends, which lost 6 bases and 1 base, there was a span of 9 bases. The CDR3 DNA follows: TGTGCCAGCAGTCAGACACCGAACACTGAAGCTTTCTTT. This sequence encodes CASSQTPNTEAFF.

This chain joins TRBV4-1 and TRBJ2-7, with 11 bases aligning to TRBD1. With V trimmed by 4 bases and J by 3 bases, 14 bases remained unmatched. Germline V gives CDR1 MGHRA, CDR2 YSYEKL. This CDR3 has 18 amino acids. CDR3 loop: CASSRSRTGGAVYYEQYF. In nucleotides, the CDR3 is TGCGCCAGCAGCCGCTCGAGGACAGGGGGCGCCGTGTACTACGAGCAGTACTTC.

This sequence joins TRBV18 and TRBJ2-1; possible D gene TRBD1, 5 bases. The ends were cut back, 0 bases at V and 8 bases at J, with 11 bases in the middle. This CDR3 contains 14 residues. The V gene's germline CDR1 is KGHSH and CDR2 LQKENI. CDR3 DNA sequence: TGTGCCAGCTCACCACCAGGGGCGTTTGATGAGCAGTTCTTC. Translated: CASSPPGAFDEQFF.

The chain has TRBV12-3 or TRBV12-4 and TRBJ1-5; D gene unclear. The CDR3 extends over 12 amino acids. V lost 1 base and J lost 9, with 7 bases in between. The CDR3 nucleotides are TGTGCCAGCAGTTTAGAGTCCGGGCCCCAGCATTTT. It specifies CASSLESGPQHF.

This clone was detected only a few times. This sequence joins TRBV18 and TRBJ2-7; D might be TRBD2 (6 bases). CDR3 length equals 14 residues. Germline V gene lookup returns CDR1 KGHSH and CDR2 LQKENI. V was cut by 6 bases and J by 2 bases, with 14 bases left in between. CDR3 sequence: CASSPYAGTYEQYF. The CDR3 DNA follows: TGTGCCAGCTCCCCCTATGCGGGGACCTACGAGCAGTACTTC.

The chain links TRBV12-3 or TRBV12-4 to TRBJ2-7; no clear D gene. V lost 5 bases, J lost 4 bases, and 6 bases lay in between. The CDR3 is 11 amino acids. The CDR3, as DNA: TGTGCCAGCAGTAACCAGTACGAGCAGTACGTC. Translation gives CASSNQYEQYV.

The V and J genes are TRBV6-5 and TRBJ2-5; maybe TRBD2 (5 bases). This CDR3 spans 14 amino acids. Germline lookup yields CDR1 MNHEY and CDR2 SVGAGI. Trimming removed 6 bases at V and 5 bases at J, with 16 bases between. CDR3 protein: CASSHNTPGETQYF. The CDR3 DNA follows: TGTGCCAGCAGCCACAACACCCCGGGGGAGACCCAGTACTTC.

Only one count was recorded for this clone. The CDR3 DNA reads as TGTGCCAGCAGTCCGGGACTAGCGGGACAAGAGACCCAGTACTTC. Amino acids: CASSPGLAGQETQYF. This chain links TRBV28 with TRBJ2-5, with 13 bases identical to TRBD2. CDR3 length equals 15 residues. J was trimmed by 2 bases and V by 5 bases; bases with no gene match: 2. In germline, CDR1 is MDHEN, CDR2 SYDVKM.

The chain carries TRBV24-1 and TRBJ2-2; 13 bases are shared with TRBD2. Germline V gives CDR1 KGHDR, CDR2 SFDVKD. The trim removed 3 bases at V and 9 bases at J, leaving 12 bases unmatched. The CDR3 has 18 residues. DNA for the CDR3: TGTGCCACCAGTGATGCACCGGGACTAGCGGGGAGGGAGCGGGAGCTGTTTTTT. It codes for CATSDAPGLAGRERELFF.

V is TRBV2 and J is TRBJ2-1; no reliable D call. CDR3 length: 15 amino acids. CDR1 SNHLY and CDR2 FYNNEI come from the germline V gene. V lost 6 bases and J 0 bases, leaving 12 bases between the germline ends. The CDR3 nucleotides are TGTGCCAGCAGCCTCGGGTGGAGCTCCTACAATGAGCAGTTCTTC. It translates to CASSLGWSSYNEQFF. The complete variable domain, with remaining parts taken from reference TRBV2 and TRBJ2-1, reads EPEVTQTPSHQVTQMGQEVILRCVPISNHLYFYWYRQILGQKVEFLVSFYNNEISEKSEIFDDQFSVERPDGSNFTLKIRSTKLEDSAMYFCASSLGWSSYNEQFFGPGTRLTVL.

The chain uses TRBV6-2 or TRBV6-3 and TRBJ1-3, with a weak D call TRBD1 (6 bases). With 4 bases removed from V and 5 bases from J, the gap between germline ends came to 12 bases. The CDR3 sequence is 14 residues long. From germline, CDR1 is MNHEY and CDR2 SVGEGT. The CDR3 bases are TGTGCCAGCAGTTCCGGGACACTAAGAAACACCATATATTTT. Residues: CASSSGTLRNTIYF.

This rearrangement joins TRBV11-2 to TRBJ2-7, with TRBD1 matching over 8 bases. V was pared by 5 bases and J by 4 bases, with 4 bases of the junction left unmatched. Germline lookup yields CDR1 SGHAT and CDR2 FQNNGV. The CDR3 consists of 13 residues. As DNA, the CDR3 is TGTGCCAGCAGCATGGACAGGGAATACGAGCAGTACTTC. This encodes CASSMDREYEQYF.

The J gene is TRBJ1-2, the V gene TRBV7-9; possibly TRBD1 for D (6 bases). This CDR3 has 14 residues. CDR1 is SEHNR and CDR2 is FQNEAQ in the germline V gene (reference sequence). Trimming removed 1 base from V and 7 bases from J, with 13 bases in between. The CDR3 reads CASSLDGAGVGYTF. The CDR3 bases are TGTGCCAGCAGCTTAGACGGGGCAGGGGTTGGCTACACCTTC.